The rows below give T cell receptor beta chains drawn from one sample of a study of blood T cell repertoires in COVID-19. TCRdb's copy holds only in-frame clones and misses some; the assay was immunoSEQ multiplex PCR. The sample has just over 300,000 clones; over 85% are singletons. Sequenced: peripheral blood. The origin of the receptors is a woman aged 25 to 39 with COVID-19, enrolled during active disease. CDR3s include the opening cysteine and the closing phenylalanine or tryptophan. A D gene is named only where the DNA matches it firmly. Expanded clones get a size class; other rows say once, few or many, or leave the size out.

clone_size: -
j_call: TRBJ2-5
d_call: -
v_call: TRBV27
cdr3_aa: CASSPGSETQYF
cdr3_nt: TGTGCCAGCAGTCCCGGGAGTGAGACCCAGTACTTC

clone_size: -
j_call: TRBJ2-1
d_call: TRBD2
v_call: TRBV28
cdr3_aa: CASSPGLAGIFNEQFF
cdr3_nt: TGTGCCAGCAGTCCGGGACTAGCGGGGATATTCAATGAGCAGTTCTTC

clone_size: -
j_call: TRBJ1-4
d_call: TRBD1
v_call: TRBV28
cdr3_aa: CASSYRGQLRKLFF
cdr3_nt: TGTGCCAGCAGCTACAGGGGGCAACTAAGGAAACTGTTTTTT

clone_size: once
j_call: TRBJ1-5
d_call: TRBD1
v_call: TRBV11-2
cdr3_aa: CASSLTGAAQPQHF
cdr3_nt: TGTGCCAGCAGTCTTACAGGGGCGGCTCAGCCCCAGCATTTT

clone_size: -
j_call: TRBJ2-5
d_call: -
v_call: TRBV20-1
cdr3_aa: CSAHLQETQYF
cdr3_nt: TGCAGTGCTCACCTACAAGAGACCCAGTACTTC

clone_size: -
j_call: TRBJ1-5
d_call: -
v_call: TRBV6-1
cdr3_aa: CASSDGGQPQHF
cdr3_nt: TGTGCCAGCAGTGACGGAGGTCAGCCCCAGCATTTT

clone_size: -
j_call: TRBJ1-2
d_call: -
v_call: TRBV3-1/TRBV3-2
cdr3_aa: CASSQYPRTRDGYTF
cdr3_nt: TGTGCCAGCAGCCAATATCCCAGAACCCGGGATGGCTACACCTTC

clone_size: -
j_call: TRBJ1-1
d_call: -
v_call: TRBV19
cdr3_aa: CASSIGSVLNTEAFF
cdr3_nt: TGTGCCAGTAGTATAGGTTCAGTCTTGAACACTGAAGCTTTCTTT

clone_size: once
j_call: TRBJ1-3
d_call: -
v_call: TRBV2
cdr3_aa: CATPGDSGNTIYF
cdr3_nt: TGTGCCACCCCGGGGGACTCTGGAAACACCATATATTTT

clone_size: -
j_call: TRBJ2-3
d_call: -
v_call: TRBV24-1
cdr3_aa: CATSDYSPDTQYF
cdr3_nt: TGTGCCACCAGTGACTACAGCCCAGATACGCAGTATTTT

clone_size: -
j_call: TRBJ2-1
d_call: TRBD2
v_call: TRBV28
cdr3_aa: CASSRLAVNSYNEQFF
cdr3_nt: TGTGCCAGCAGTCGACTAGCGGTAAACTCCTACAATGAGCAGTTCTTC

clone_size: -
j_call: TRBJ2-3
d_call: TRBD1
v_call: TRBV27
cdr3_aa: CASSVGQGTDTQYF
cdr3_nt: TGTGCCAGCAGTGTCGGACAGGGAACAGATACGCAGTATTTT

clone_size: -
j_call: TRBJ2-6
d_call: -
v_call: TRBV7-8
cdr3_aa: CASSPGGAPTSGANVLTF
cdr3_nt: TGTGCCAGCAGCCCCGGGGGAGCACCTACCTCTGGGGCCAACGTCCTGACTTTC

clone_size: -
j_call: TRBJ2-1
d_call: TRBD2
v_call: TRBV9
cdr3_aa: CASSVGLPGGRFAGRQPNEQFF
cdr3_nt: TGTGCCAGCAGCGTAGGTCTTCCGGGGGGGCGGTTTGCGGGCAGACAGCCCAATGAGCAGTTCTTC

clone_size: -
j_call: TRBJ1-2
d_call: TRBD1
v_call: TRBV28
cdr3_aa: CASSPPGQGLGYTF
cdr3_nt: TGTGCCAGCAGTCCACCGGGACAGGGCCTAGGCTACACCTTC

clone_size: -
j_call: TRBJ2-1
d_call: -
v_call: TRBV11-1
cdr3_aa: CASSLASGLAGIVDNEQFF
cdr3_nt: TGTGCCAGCAGCTTAGCTTCCGGGTTAGCAGGGATCGTGGACAATGAGCAGTTCTTC

clone_size: once
j_call: TRBJ1-4
d_call: -
v_call: TRBV4-2
cdr3_aa: CASSLNWGENEKLFF
cdr3_nt: TGTGCCAGCAGCCTTAATTGGGGAGAGAATGAAAAACTGTTTTTT

clone_size: -
j_call: TRBJ1-1
d_call: -
v_call: TRBV19
cdr3_aa: CASSISGSTEAFF
cdr3_nt: TGTGCCAGTAGTATTTCGGGGAGCACTGAAGCTTTCTTT

clone_size: -
j_call: TRBJ1-1
d_call: -
v_call: TRBV7-2
cdr3_aa: CASSLAGRGWREAFF
cdr3_nt: TGTGCCAGCAGCTTAGCGGGGAGAGGCTGGAGGGAAGCTTTCTTT

clone_size: -
j_call: TRBJ1-1
d_call: -
v_call: TRBV7-8
cdr3_aa: CASSFGRALMNTEAFF
cdr3_nt: TGTGCCAGCAGCTTTGGCAGGGCCTTAATGAACACTGAAGCTTTCTTT

clone_size: -
j_call: TRBJ1-2
d_call: TRBD1
v_call: TRBV29-1
cdr3_aa: CSVEVRTGGGYGYTF
cdr3_nt: TGCAGCGTTGAAGTCCGGACAGGGGGTGGATATGGCTACACCTTC

clone_size: -
j_call: TRBJ1-3
d_call: -
v_call: TRBV19
cdr3_aa: CASSPGFGNTIYF
cdr3_nt: TGTGCCAGTAGCCCGGGGTTTGGAAACACCATATATTTT

clone_size: -
j_call: TRBJ1-1
d_call: TRBD1
v_call: TRBV4-2
cdr3_aa: CASSQGQLNTEAFF
cdr3_nt: TGTGCCAGCAGCCAGGGACAGCTGAACACTGAAGCTTTCTTT

clone_size: -
j_call: TRBJ1-2
d_call: -
v_call: TRBV7-2
cdr3_aa: CASSLYDSLYGYTF
cdr3_nt: TGTGCCAGCAGCTTATACGACAGTCTCTATGGCTACACCTTC

clone_size: -
j_call: TRBJ1-1
d_call: -
v_call: TRBV2
cdr3_aa: CASSEGPGWAEAFF
cdr3_nt: TGTGCCAGCAGTGAAGGTCCAGGGTGGGCTGAAGCTTTCTTT

clone_size: -
j_call: TRBJ2-2
d_call: TRBD2
v_call: TRBV30
cdr3_aa: CAWTLAGANTGELFF
cdr3_nt: TGTGCCTGGACCCTAGCGGGGGCGAACACCGGGGAGCTGTTTTTT

clone_size: -
j_call: TRBJ1-4
d_call: TRBD1
v_call: TRBV5-1
cdr3_aa: CASSAGQDEKLFF
cdr3_nt: TGCGCCAGCAGCGCCGGACAGGATGAAAAACTGTTTTTT

clone_size: once
j_call: TRBJ1-2
d_call: -
v_call: TRBV7-9
cdr3_aa: CASSLSGVSYGYTF
cdr3_nt: TGTGCCAGCAGCTTATCCGGGGTGAGCTATGGCTACACCTTC

clone_size: -
j_call: TRBJ2-6
d_call: -
v_call: TRBV4-1
cdr3_aa: CASSRGDGAAGANVLTF
cdr3_nt: TGCGCCAGCAGCCGGGGGGACGGAGCGGCTGGGGCCAACGTCCTGACTTTC

clone_size: -
j_call: TRBJ1-3
d_call: -
v_call: TRBV5-5
cdr3_aa: CASRPGFNGGNTIYF
cdr3_nt: TGTGCCAGCAGACCAGGGTTTAATGGTGGAAACACCATATATTTT

clone_size: -
j_call: TRBJ1-3
d_call: -
v_call: TRBV20-1
cdr3_aa: CSASRGNTIYF
cdr3_nt: TGCAGTGCCAGCAGGGGAAACACCATATATTTT

clone_size: once
j_call: TRBJ1-4
d_call: TRBD1
v_call: TRBV4-1
cdr3_aa: CASSRIILTGPIRRRSNEKLFF
cdr3_nt: TGCGCCAGCAGCCGAATTATTTTGACAGGGCCCATTCGCCGCCGTTCTAATGAAAAACTGTTTTTT

clone_size: -
j_call: TRBJ1-4
d_call: -
v_call: TRBV5-8
cdr3_aa: CASSLGQTGRVREKLFF
cdr3_nt: TGTGCCAGCAGCTTGGGACAAACAGGCAGGGTACGAGAAAAACTGTTTTTT

clone_size: -
j_call: TRBJ2-2
d_call: TRBD2
v_call: TRBV4-3
cdr3_aa: CASSLTGLAVNTGELFF
cdr3_nt: TGCGCCAGCAGCCTTACGGGACTAGCGGTGAACACCGGGGAGCTGTTTTTT

clone_size: -
j_call: TRBJ2-1
d_call: TRBD2
v_call: TRBV4-1
cdr3_aa: CASSLAGGSYNEQFF
cdr3_nt: TGCGCCAGCAGCTTGGCGGGGGGGTCCTACAATGAGCAGTTCTTC

clone_size: -
j_call: TRBJ2-3
d_call: -
v_call: TRBV7-2
cdr3_aa: CASSLVSKGDTQYF
cdr3_nt: TGTGCCAGCAGCTTAGTTTCTAAGGGGGATACGCAGTATTTT

clone_size: -
j_call: TRBJ2-5
d_call: TRBD1
v_call: TRBV6-2/TRBV6-3
cdr3_aa: CASSRGQGPTQYF
cdr3_nt: TGTGCCAGCAGCCGAGGACAGGGGCCGACCCAGTACTTC

clone_size: once
j_call: TRBJ1-1
d_call: -
v_call: TRBV12-5
cdr3_aa: CASALGGSEAFF
cdr3_nt: TGTGCTAGTGCCCTGGGGGGGAGTGAAGCTTTCTTT

clone_size: -
j_call: TRBJ2-3
d_call: TRBD2
v_call: TRBV4-1
cdr3_aa: CASSQTSGASTDTQYF
cdr3_nt: TGCGCCAGCAGCCAAACTAGCGGGGCTAGCACAGATACGCAGTATTTT

clone_size: -
j_call: TRBJ2-1
d_call: -
v_call: TRBV5-6
cdr3_aa: CASSGGYYNEQFF
cdr3_nt: TGTGCCAGCAGCGGAGGGTATTACAATGAGCAGTTCTTC

clone_size: -
j_call: TRBJ2-5
d_call: -
v_call: TRBV2
cdr3_aa: CASSDGLAGTQYF
cdr3_nt: TGTGCCAGCAGTGACGGTCTAGCCGGGACCCAGTACTTC

clone_size: -
j_call: TRBJ1-1
d_call: -
v_call: TRBV6-6
cdr3_aa: CASSYSWIRTAEAFF
cdr3_nt: TGTGCCAGCAGTTACTCTTGGATACGGACAGCCGAAGCTTTCTTT

clone_size: -
j_call: TRBJ2-5
d_call: TRBD2
v_call: TRBV28
cdr3_aa: CASSSGGGGRETQYF
cdr3_nt: TGTGCCAGCAGTTCTGGCGGGGGGGGTCGAGAGACCCAGTACTTC

clone_size: few
j_call: TRBJ1-4
d_call: TRBD1
v_call: TRBV5-1
cdr3_aa: CASSPTQGGEEKLFF
cdr3_nt: TGCGCCAGCAGCCCGACGCAGGGGGGAGAGGAAAAACTGTTTTTT

clone_size: -
j_call: TRBJ1-1
d_call: TRBD1
v_call: TRBV27
cdr3_aa: CASIRQGVNAEAFF
cdr3_nt: TGTGCCAGCATACGACAGGGGGTTAACGCTGAAGCTTTCTTT

clone_size: -
j_call: TRBJ1-2
d_call: TRBD1
v_call: TRBV29-1
cdr3_aa: CSVTSPGQSYGYTF
cdr3_nt: TGCAGCGTAACGAGCCCGGGACAGAGCTATGGCTACACCTTC

clone_size: -
j_call: TRBJ2-5
d_call: -
v_call: TRBV6-8
cdr3_aa: CASYGGDQETQYF
cdr3_nt: TGTGCCAGCTATGGCGGGGACCAAGAGACCCAGTACTTC

clone_size: -
j_call: TRBJ2-5
d_call: TRBD1
v_call: TRBV7-2
cdr3_aa: CASSTRTGGGETQYF
cdr3_nt: TGTGCCAGCAGCACCCGGACAGGGGGAGGAGAGACCCAGTACTTC

clone_size: -
j_call: TRBJ2-3
d_call: TRBD2
v_call: TRBV7-6
cdr3_aa: CASSTSGGAQDTQYF
cdr3_nt: TGTGCCAGCAGCACTAGCGGGGGGGCCCAAGATACGCAGTATTTT

clone_size: -
j_call: TRBJ1-1
d_call: -
v_call: TRBV7-3
cdr3_aa: CASSLYGQKNTEAFF
cdr3_nt: TGTGCCAGCAGCTTATACGGACAGAAGAACACTGAAGCTTTCTTT

clone_size: -
j_call: TRBJ1-4
d_call: TRBD1
v_call: TRBV5-5
cdr3_aa: CASSSAGGEKLFF
cdr3_nt: TGTGCCAGCAGCTCGGCAGGGGGTGAAAAACTGTTTTTT

clone_size: -
j_call: TRBJ1-2
d_call: -
v_call: TRBV6-6
cdr3_aa: CASSDRGGYGYTF
cdr3_nt: TGTGCCAGCAGCGATCGCGGGGGCTATGGCTACACCTTC

clone_size: -
j_call: TRBJ1-2
d_call: -
v_call: TRBV12-3/TRBV12-4
cdr3_aa: CASRRGYGYTF
cdr3_nt: TGTGCCAGCAGGCGGGGGTATGGCTACACCTTC

clone_size: -
j_call: TRBJ1-1
d_call: -
v_call: TRBV19
cdr3_aa: CASSSGVTYQLIMNTEAFF
cdr3_nt: TGTGCCAGTAGTTCGGGGGTCACATACCAACTCATTATGAACACTGAAGCTTTCTTT

clone_size: -
j_call: TRBJ2-5
d_call: TRBD1
v_call: TRBV5-1
cdr3_aa: CASRPDRGQETQYF
cdr3_nt: TGCGCCAGCAGACCGGACAGGGGGCAAGAGACCCAGTACTTC

clone_size: -
j_call: TRBJ1-2
d_call: -
v_call: TRBV18
cdr3_aa: CASSPFGGDGYTF
cdr3_nt: TGTGCCAGCTCACCATTCGGAGGGGATGGCTACACCTTC

clone_size: once
j_call: TRBJ2-1
d_call: -
v_call: TRBV14
cdr3_aa: CASSPTRGSYNEQFF
cdr3_nt: TGTGCCAGCAGCCCCACCCGGGGGTCCTACAATGAGCAGTTCTTC

clone_size: -
j_call: TRBJ2-5
d_call: TRBD2
v_call: TRBV7-2
cdr3_aa: CASSRGGYQETQYF
cdr3_nt: TGTGCCAGCAGCCGCGGGGGTTACCAAGAGACCCAGTACTTC

clone_size: -
j_call: TRBJ2-1
d_call: -
v_call: TRBV19
cdr3_aa: CASSADYFNEQFF
cdr3_nt: TGTGCCAGTAGTGCCGACTACTTCAATGAGCAGTTCTTC

clone_size: once
j_call: TRBJ2-4
d_call: -
v_call: TRBV6-4
cdr3_aa: CASSDQGSGKNIQYF
cdr3_nt: TGTGCCAGCAGTGATCAGGGTTCAGGCAAAAACATTCAGTACTTC